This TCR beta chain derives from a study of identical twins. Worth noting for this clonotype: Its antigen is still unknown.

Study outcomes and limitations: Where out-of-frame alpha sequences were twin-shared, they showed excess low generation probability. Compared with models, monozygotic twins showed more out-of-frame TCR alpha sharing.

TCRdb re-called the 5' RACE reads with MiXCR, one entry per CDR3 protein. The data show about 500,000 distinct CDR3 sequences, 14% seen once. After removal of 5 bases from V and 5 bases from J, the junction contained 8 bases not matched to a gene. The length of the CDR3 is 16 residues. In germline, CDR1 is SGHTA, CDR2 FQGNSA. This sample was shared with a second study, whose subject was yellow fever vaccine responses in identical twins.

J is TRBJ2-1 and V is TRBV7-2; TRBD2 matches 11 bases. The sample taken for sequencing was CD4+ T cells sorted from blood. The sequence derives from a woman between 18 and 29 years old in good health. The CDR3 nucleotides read TGTGCCAGCAGCCCTCAAACTAGCGGGGGAAACAATGAGCAGTTCTTC. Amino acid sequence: CASSPQTSGGNNEQFF.